The rows below give T cell receptor beta chains drawn from one sample of a study of cytomegalovirus exposure and HLA in healthy donors. TCRdb's table, derived via immunoSEQ multiplex PCR, lists solely in-frame clones and lacks some. The sample carries under 150,000 clones, 70% to 80% recorded once. The material sequenced was PBMCs. The receptor set was obtained from a woman aged 60 to 75 in good health and CMV-seropositive. Each CDR3 is given with its conserved first and last residue. The D gene is left open where the match is weak. The size of a clone is reported for some rows only, either as once, few or many, or as a class for expanded clones.

size | J | V | D | CDR3 | DNA
. | TRBJ1-1 | TRBV9 | TRBD1 | CASSVAGGLNTEAFF | TGTGCCAGCAGCGTAGCAGGGGGGCTGAACACTGAAGCTTTCTTT
. | TRBJ2-7 | TRBV7-9 | . | CASSPTSSYEQYF | TGTGCCAGCAGCCCGACTTCCTCCTACGAGCAGTACTTC
. | TRBJ1-1 | TRBV12-5 | TRBD1 | CASGRPRGENTEAFF | TGTGCTAGTGGTAGACCCAGGGGGGAGAACACTGAAGCTTTCTTT
few | TRBJ1-3 | TRBV19 | TRBD1 | CATKGTGSNTIYF | TGTGCCACAAAAGGGACAGGGAGTAACACCATATATTTT
many | TRBJ2-7 | TRBV23-1 | TRBD1 | CASSQPRTGAWQYF | TGCGCCAGCAGTCAACCGAGGACAGGGGCATGGCAGTACTTC
. | TRBJ2-1 | TRBV7-2 | . | CASSLARYNEQFF | TGTGCCAGCAGCTTAGCCAGGTACAATGAGCAGTTCTTC
few | TRBJ2-4 | TRBV6-6 | . | CASSYLQQGTIDF | TGTGCCAGCAGTTATCTCCAACAGGGTACTATAGACTTC
. | TRBJ2-6 | TRBV19 | . | CASSIVFAGASPGANVLTF | TGTGCCAGTAGTATAGTATTTGCAGGGGCGTCACCTGGGGCCAACGTCCTGACTTTC
. | TRBJ1-2 | TRBV19 | TRBD1 | CASSPDRGLHGYTF | TGTGCCAGTTCCCCTGACAGGGGGTTGCATGGCTACACCTTC
. | TRBJ1-6 | TRBV7-9 | TRBD1 | CASRLQGNSYNSPLHF | TGTGCCAGCAGACTACAGGGGAACTCCTATAATTCACCCCTCCACTTT
few | TRBJ1-2 | TRBV7-9 | . | CASSLGSGTKGDGYTF | TGTGCCAGCAGCTTAGGCTCCGGGACAAAAGGCGATGGCTACACCTTC
. | TRBJ1-2 | TRBV19 | . | CASSIPGRIGGYTF | TGTGCCAGTAGTATCCCAGGGCGAATTGGTGGCTACACCTTC
. | TRBJ2-7 | TRBV2 | . | CASSDSYEQYF | TGTGCCAGCAGTGACAGCTACGAGCAGTACTTC
. | TRBJ2-3 | TRBV5-1 | . | CASSFQLRTDTQYF | TGCGCCAGCAGCTTTCAACTTCGCACAGATACGCAGTATTTT
. | TRBJ1-5 | TRBV6-1 | . | CASSEDRSNQPQHF | TGTGCCAGCAGTGAAGACCGGAGCAATCAGCCCCAGCATTTT
once | TRBJ1-4 | TRBV7-8 | TRBD1 | CASSRDRGFEKLFF | TGTGCCAGCAGTCGAGACAGGGGCTTTGAAAAACTGTTTTTT
once | TRBJ1-5 | TRBV4-1 | TRBD1 | CASSQEIGTAVNQPQHF | TGCGCCAGCAGCCAAGAAATCGGGACAGCCGTTAATCAGCCCCAGCATTTT
few | TRBJ1-1 | TRBV6-5 | . | CASRPRENTEAFF | TGTGCCAGCCGGCCCCGGGAGAACACTGAAGCTTTCTTT
. | TRBJ1-5 | TRBV5-8 | . | CASSSGVTVNQPQHF | TGTGCCAGCAGCTCCGGAGTGACAGTGAATCAGCCCCAGCATTTT
once | TRBJ1-4 | TRBV19 | . | CGSGPNEKLFF | TGTGGGAGCGGACCAAATGAAAAACTGTTTTTT
once | TRBJ2-2 | TRBV5-1 | . | CASSLVGGSGELFF | TGCGCCAGCAGCTTGGTTGGGGGCAGCGGGGAGCTGTTTTTT
. | TRBJ2-1 | TRBV2 | TRBD1 | CAIRTGGNTEQFF | TGTGCCATACGGACAGGGGGAAATACTGAGCAGTTCTTC
. | TRBJ2-1 | TRBV18 | . | CASSPLVADEQFF | TGTGCCAGCTCACCACTCGTAGCGGATGAGCAGTTCTTC
. | TRBJ1-3 | TRBV19 | . | CASSIQGTGNTIYF | TGTGCCAGTAGTATACAGGGGACTGGAAACACCATATATTTT
. | TRBJ1-2 | TRBV7-6 | . | CASSFGGANYGYTF | TGTGCCAGCAGCTTCGGCGGTGCTAACTATGGCTACACCTTC
. | TRBJ2-2 | TRBV5-4 | TRBD1 | CASSLVRGQSTGELFF | TGTGCCAGCAGCTTGGTCAGGGGGCAGAGCACCGGGGAGCTGTTTTTT
. | TRBJ2-1 | TRBV9 | . | CASSVEDMAFNEQFF | TGTGCCAGCAGCGTAGAGGACATGGCCTTCAATGAGCAGTTCTTC
few | TRBJ1-1 | TRBV28 | . | CASRANTEAFF | TGTGCCAGCCGAGCAAACACTGAAGCTTTCTTT
. | TRBJ1-4 | TRBV9 | . | CASSGFSRSGEKLFF | TGTGCCAGCAGTGGTTTTTCGAGGAGCGGGGAAAAACTGTTTTTT
once | TRBJ2-7 | TRBV6-5 | TRBD1 | CASRPPGTGSYEQYF | TGTGCCAGCAGGCCCCCCGGGACAGGGTCCTACGAGCAGTACTTC
. | TRBJ1-4 | TRBV6-1 | TRBD1 | CASKTGGFEKLFF | TGTGCCAGCAAGACAGGGGGCTTTGAAAAACTGTTTTTT
. | TRBJ1-1 | TRBV6-1 | . | CASSPQELNTEAFF | TGTGCCAGCAGTCCACAGGAATTGAACACTGAAGCTTTCTTT
. | TRBJ2-1 | TRBV5-1 | . | CASSWTPSSPYNEQFF | TGCGCCAGCAGCTGGACACCATCGAGCCCCTACAATGAGCAGTTCTTC
. | TRBJ2-5 | TRBV7-3 | TRBD2 | CASSLVSGTEETQYF | TGTGCCAGCAGCCTCGTGAGCGGGACTGAAGAGACCCAGTACTTC
. | TRBJ1-1 | TRBV6-1 | . | CASSPTGLEAFF | TGTGCCAGCAGCCCAACGGGACTTGAAGCTTTCTTT
once | TRBJ2-7 | TRBV14 | TRBD1 | CASSPGQPGAEQYF | TGTGCCAGCAGCCCGGGACAGCCAGGGGCCGAGCAGTACTTC
. | TRBJ1-3 | TRBV4-2 | . | CASSQEWGAGNTIYF | TGTGCCAGCAGCCAAGAGTGGGGGGCTGGAAACACCATATATTTT
. | TRBJ1-2 | TRBV5-4 | . | CASSLQGGYGHTF | TGTGCCAGCAGCTTGCAGGGTGGCTATGGCCACACCTTC
. | TRBJ2-5 | TRBV5-4 | . | CASREASQETQYF | TGTGCCAGCCGAGAAGCGTCCCAAGAGACCCAGTACTTC
. | TRBJ1-1 | TRBV20-1 | . | CSVEETEAFF | TGCAGTGTGGAGGAGACCGAAGCTTTCTTT
. | TRBJ2-3 | TRBV7-3 | TRBD2 | CASSSTSGGGDTQYF | TGTGCCAGCAGCTCGACTAGCGGGGGTGGAGATACGCAGTATTTT
. | TRBJ2-1 | TRBV18 | TRBD1 | CASSPRGPTGDNEQFF | TGTGCCAGCTCACCACGGGGCCCGACAGGGGACAATGAGCAGTTCTTC
few | TRBJ1-2 | TRBV5-1 | TRBD1 | CASSPPGQGNYGYTF | TGCGCCAGCAGCCCCCCGGGACAGGGTAACTATGGCTACACCTTC
. | TRBJ2-7 | TRBV19 | TRBD1 | CASSRGQGENEQYF | TGTGCCAGTAGCCGAGGACAGGGGGAAAACGAGCAGTACTTC
few | TRBJ2-5 | TRBV11-2 | . | CASSLEWGGAGQETQYF | TGTGCCAGCAGCTTAGAATGGGGTGGGGCCGGTCAAGAGACCCAGTACTTC
. | TRBJ2-7 | TRBV7-7 | . | CASSLDISNSYEQYF | TGTGCTAGCAGCTTAGATATCAGTAACTCCTACGAGCAGTACTTC
. | TRBJ2-2 | TRBV7-8 | . | CASSFSNTGELFF | TGTGCCAGCAGCTTCTCGAACACCGGGGAGCTGTTTTTT
. | TRBJ1-5 | TRBV10-3 | . | CAISTQSDQPQHF | TGTGCCATCAGCACACAGTCGGATCAGCCCCAGCATTTT